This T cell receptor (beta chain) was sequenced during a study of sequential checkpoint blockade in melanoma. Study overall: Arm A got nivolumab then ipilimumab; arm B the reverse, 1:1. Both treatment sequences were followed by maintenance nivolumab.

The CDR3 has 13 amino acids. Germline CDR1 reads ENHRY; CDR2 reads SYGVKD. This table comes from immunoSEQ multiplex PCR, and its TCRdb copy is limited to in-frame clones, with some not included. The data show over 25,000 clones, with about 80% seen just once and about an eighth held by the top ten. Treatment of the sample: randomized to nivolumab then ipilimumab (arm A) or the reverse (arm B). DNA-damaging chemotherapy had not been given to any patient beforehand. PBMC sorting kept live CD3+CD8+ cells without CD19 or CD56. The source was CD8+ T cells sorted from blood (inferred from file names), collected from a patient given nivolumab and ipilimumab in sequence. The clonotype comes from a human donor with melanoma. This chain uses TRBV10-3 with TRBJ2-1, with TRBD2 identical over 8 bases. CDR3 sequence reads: CASGGVNYNEQFF. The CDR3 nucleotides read TGTGCTTCGGGGGGGGTGAACTACAATGAGCAGTTCTTC.